This TCR beta chain derives from a study of type 1 and type 2 diabetes patients. Amplification started from genomic DNA. Multiplex PCR with 30 forward and 13 reverse primers amplified the TCR beta CDR3. From the multiplex PCR reads, TCRdb called clonotypes with MiXCR, one entry per CDR3 protein. The sample carries fewer than 350,000 distinct CDR3 sequences, more than 45% recorded once. Between the trimmed V and J ends, which lost 1 base and 0 bases, there was a span of 6 bases. The V gene's germline CDR1 is SGHNT and CDR2 YENEEA. The CDR3 is made up of 15 amino acids. The chain recombines TRBV11-3 with TRBJ2-2; D may be TRBD1 (6 bases). The source material was peripheral blood mononuclear cells (PBMCs). This sequence was found in a man younger than 35 with type 2 diabetes. CDR3: CASSLGQANTGELFF. The CDR3 DNA reads TGTGCCAGCAGCTTAGGACAGGCGAACACCGGGGAGCTGTTTTTT.